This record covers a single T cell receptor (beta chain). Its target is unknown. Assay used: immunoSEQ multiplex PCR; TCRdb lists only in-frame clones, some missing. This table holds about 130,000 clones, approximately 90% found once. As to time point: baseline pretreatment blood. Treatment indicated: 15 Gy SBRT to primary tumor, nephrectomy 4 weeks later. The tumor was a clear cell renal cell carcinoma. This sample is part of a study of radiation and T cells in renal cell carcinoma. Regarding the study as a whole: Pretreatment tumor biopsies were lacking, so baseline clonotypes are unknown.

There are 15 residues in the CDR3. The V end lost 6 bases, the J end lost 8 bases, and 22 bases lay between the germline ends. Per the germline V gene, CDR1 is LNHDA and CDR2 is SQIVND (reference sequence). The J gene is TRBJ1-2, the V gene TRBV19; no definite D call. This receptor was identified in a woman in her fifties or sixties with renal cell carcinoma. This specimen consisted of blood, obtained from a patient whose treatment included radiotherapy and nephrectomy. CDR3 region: CASSPQRAGAEGYTF. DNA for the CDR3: TGTGCCAGTAGCCCACAGAGGGCCGGCGCTGAGGGCTACACCTTC.